The following is a T cell receptor (beta chain) sequence with its context. Its target is not known. These data come from a study of T cells in pancreatic ductal adenocarcinoma. Assay: immunoSEQ multiplex PCR; the TCRdb copy retains only in-frame clones and omits some. The data contain tens of thousands of clones, around nine tenths of them singletons. This CDR3 is built from 13 residues. From germline, CDR1 is MDHEN and CDR2 SYDVKM. The V end lost 6 bases, the J end lost 8 bases, and 16 bases lay between the germline ends. Surgery without prior neoadjuvant therapy was the treatment of the selected pancreatic ductal adenocarcinoma patients. Findings and caveats of the study: The resected pancreatic cancer cohort was biased toward the minority with early-stage disease. Blood had more productive templates and around 8-fold more unique clonotypes than tumor. Tumor-versus-blood clonality comparisons may be biased toward lower tumor diversity. No significant tumor-blood clonality difference; means were about 0.1 and 0.07.

Input material: PBMCs. The rearrangement links TRBV28 to TRBJ1-2, with a possible D match to TRBD1 (6 bases). The sequence was obtained from a human donor with pancreatic ductal adenocarcinoma. The CDR3 nucleotides are TGTGCCAGCAGGGCGGACAGTTCGGGCGGCTACACCTTC. Its translation: CASRADSSGGYTF.